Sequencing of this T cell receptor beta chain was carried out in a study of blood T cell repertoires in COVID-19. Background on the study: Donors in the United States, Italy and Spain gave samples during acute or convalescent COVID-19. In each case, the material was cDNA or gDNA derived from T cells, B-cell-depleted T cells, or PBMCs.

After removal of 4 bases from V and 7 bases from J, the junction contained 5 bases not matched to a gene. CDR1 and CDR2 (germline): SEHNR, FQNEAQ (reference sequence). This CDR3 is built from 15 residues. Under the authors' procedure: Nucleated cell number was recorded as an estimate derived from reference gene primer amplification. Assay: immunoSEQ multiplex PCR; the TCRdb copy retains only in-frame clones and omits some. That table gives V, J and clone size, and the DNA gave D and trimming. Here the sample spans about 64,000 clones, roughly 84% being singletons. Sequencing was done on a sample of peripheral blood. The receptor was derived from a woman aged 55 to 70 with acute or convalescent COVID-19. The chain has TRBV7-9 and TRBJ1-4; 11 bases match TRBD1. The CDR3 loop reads CASSSTGTGGEKLFF. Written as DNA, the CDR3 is TGTGCCAGCAGCTCAACCGGGACAGGGGGTGAAAAACTGTTTTTT. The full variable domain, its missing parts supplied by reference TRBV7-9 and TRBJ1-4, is DTGVSQNPRHKITKRGQNVTFRCDPISEHNRLYWYRQTLGQGPEFLTYFQNEAQLEKSRLLSDRFSAERPKGSFSTLEIQRTEQGDSAMYLCASSSTGTGGEKLFFGSGTQLSVL.